The 23 T cell receptor beta chains reported below all come from one sample, sequenced in a study of T-cell reconstitution after alpha-beta-depleted transplantation in children. Unique molecular identifiers tagged the TCRbeta library. From the PCR reads, TCRdb called clonotypes with MiXCR, one entry per CDR3 protein. The repertoire holds hundreds of thousands of distinct CDR3 sequences, with 15% to 20% as singletons. This material consisted of PBMCs, mostly from graft donor cells, taken 360 days after TCRalphabeta/CD19-depleted stem cell transplant. These receptors were collected from a boy in the first two years of life who had a stem cell transplant for Wiskott-Aldrich syndrome, so the T cells may come from the graft donor.

This clonotype was seen more than once but under ten times. This chain links TRBV11-2 with TRBJ2-7; a weak D match, TRBD2 (5 bases). Germline V gene data show CDR1 as SGHAT and CDR2 as FQNNGV. This CDR3 has 14 residues. The V end was cut by 3 bases, the J end by 5 bases, with 14 bases between. Written as DNA, the CDR3 is TGTGCCAGCAGCTTGGTCGGGGTGCACCACGAGCAGTACTTC. Translation gives CASSLVGVHHEQYF.

In its sample, this clonotype was seen a few times. This chain uses TRBV12-3 or TRBV12-4 with TRBJ2-5; possible D gene TRBD1, 5 bases. The V end lost 0 bases, the J end lost 8 bases, and 10 bases lay between the germline ends. The CDR3 extends over 13 amino acids. Here the CDR3 DNA reads TGTGCCAGCAGTTTAGCTGAAACAGGAACCCAGTACTTC. Amino acids: CASSLAETGTQYF.

This clonotype appeared a few times. The chain recombines TRBV12-3 or TRBV12-4 with TRBJ2-2; D may be TRBD2 (6 bases). V lost 6 bases, J lost 4 bases, and 18 bases lay in between. The CDR3 extends over 16 amino acids. The CDR3 loop reads CASRARSSAGTGELFF. The CDR3 nucleotides read TGTGCCAGCAGGGCGCGATCTAGCGCCGGCACCGGGGAGCTGTTTTTT.

The V and J genes are TRBV10-3 and TRBJ2-3; D might be TRBD1 (5 bases). The germline V and J ends were trimmed by 5 bases and 6 bases, with 6 bases remaining between them. Germline assignment: CDR1 ENHRY and CDR2 SYGVKD. The CDR3 has 11 amino acids. The DNA for the CDR3 is TGTGCCATCAGTACAGGCGATACGCAGTATTTT. This translates into CAISTGDTQYF.

The genes are TRBV7-2 and TRBJ2-7; D may match TRBD1 or TRBD2 (5 bases each). The CDR3 has 14 amino acids. V was cut by 1 base and J by 6 bases, with 13 bases left in between. CDR1 SGHTA and CDR2 FQGNSA come from the germline V gene. CDR3 protein: CASSLERAGSEQYF. Here the CDR3 DNA reads TGTGCCAGCAGCTTAGAGAGGGCAGGGAGCGAGCAGTACTTC.

This clonotype was seen more than once but under ten times. CDR3 nucleotide sequence: TGTGCCAGCAGCTACGGGACAGGTTCTAAGCAGTTCTTC. The encoded protein is CASSYGTGSKQFF. The chain carries TRBV3-1 and TRBJ2-1; 8 bases align to TRBD1. The germline CDR1 and CDR2 sequences are LGHDT and YNNKEL (reference sequence). This CDR3 contains 13 residues. The J segment lost 11 bases and the V segment lost 5 bases, leaving 8 bases of the junction unmatched.

This clonotype was counted only a few times. The V and J genes are TRBV15 and TRBJ2-1, with D possibly TRBD1 on 5 matching bases. CDR3 length: 16 amino acids. Trimming left V 1 base short and J 4 bases short, with 14 bases between. The germline gives CDR1 LNHNV, CDR2 YYDKDF (reference sequence). The CDR3: CATSRGNVGPYNEQFF. In DNA, the CDR3 is TGTGCCACCAGCAGAGGTAACGTGGGGCCTTACAATGAGCAGTTCTTC.

The chain couples TRBV5-4 to TRBJ1-6; D gene uncertain. This CDR3 region has 16 residues. CDR1 and CDR2 from the germline V gene are SGHNT and YYREEE (reference sequence). V was trimmed by 5 bases and J by 0 bases, leaving 12 bases between them. CDR3 in DNA: TGTGCCAGCAGATTCACCGGGAGCTCCTATAATTCACCCCTCCACTTT. It codes for CASRFTGSSYNSPLHF.

In this sample, this clonotype turned up many times. The chain employs TRBV2 and TRBJ2-1, with TRBD1 matching over 11 bases. The junction had 7 bases not matched to a gene; V was cut back by 2 bases and J by 7 bases. CDR1 and CDR2 (germline): SNHLY, FYNNEI. This CDR3 has 16 amino acids. The CDR3 sequence: CASSEIPGQGVNEQFF. The CDR3 DNA follows: TGTGCCAGCAGTGAAATACCGGGACAGGGGGTAAATGAGCAGTTCTTC.

V gene TRBV20-1 combines with J gene TRBJ2-1; D is ambiguous. V was pared by 4 bases and J by 2 bases, with 12 bases between. Looked up from germline, CDR1 is DFQATT and CDR2 is SNEGSKA (reference sequence). The CDR3 has 14 amino acids. CDR3 in amino acids: CSAIALRTYNEQFF. The CDR3 DNA sequence: TGCAGTGCTATAGCTCTTAGGACCTACAATGAGCAGTTCTTC.

This sequence joins TRBV6-5 and TRBJ2-5; D perhaps matches TRBD2 (6 bases). Germline CDR1 reads MNHEY; CDR2 reads SVGAGI. The V end lost 2 bases, the J end lost 2 bases, and 18 bases lay between the germline ends. This CDR3 region has 17 residues. Here the CDR3 DNA reads TGTGCCAGCAGTTACACCGGACGAGCGGGTTATCAAGAGACCCAGTACTTC. This sequence encodes CASSYTGRAGYQETQYF.

This chain links TRBV12-3 or TRBV12-4 with TRBJ2-1; the match to TRBD1 covers 9 bases. The CDR3 contains 16 residues. After removal of 5 bases from V and 4 bases from J, the junction contained 9 bases not matched to a gene. CDR3 bases: TGTGCCAGCAGTGAGGGGACAGGGTCGGTTTACAATGAGCAGTTCTTC. It yields the protein CASSEGTGSVYNEQFF.

Only a few counts were recorded for this clonotype. V is TRBV15 and J is TRBJ1-5, with 7 bases aligning to TRBD1. Germline assignment: CDR1 LNHNV and CDR2 YYDKDF (reference sequence). The CDR3 runs to 14 residues. V shed 1 base, J shed 5 bases, and the junction held 2 bases outside the gene matches. The CDR3 spells CATSRAGGYQPQHF. The DNA for the CDR3 is TGTGCCACCAGCAGAGCAGGGGGGTATCAGCCCCAGCATTTT.

This clonotype appeared a few times. The chain carries TRBV2 and TRBJ1-1, with D unresolved. There are 14 residues in the CDR3. V was pared by 4 bases and J by 0 bases, with 9 bases between. The germline V gene encodes CDR1 SNHLY and CDR2 FYNNEI. CDR3 sequence: CASSVGLMNTEAFF. The CDR3 region has the DNA TGTGCCAGCAGTGTAGGGCTCATGAACACTGAAGCTTTCTTT. Combining the CDR3 with reference TRBV2 and TRBJ1-1 gives the whole variable domain EPEVTQTPSHQVTQMGQEVILRCVPISNHLYFYWYRQILGQKVEFLVSFYNNEISEKSEIFDDQFSVERPDGSNFTLKIRSTKLEDSAMYFCASSVGLMNTEAFFGQGTRLTVV.

This clonotype was detected a few times. The chain combines TRBV5-5 with TRBJ2-7, with 7 bases that match TRBD1. The CDR3 covers 17 residues. Germline values: CDR1 SGHKS, CDR2 YYEKEE (reference sequence). V lost 3 bases to trimming and J lost 3 bases; unmatched junction nucleotides: 15. CDR3 sequence reads: CASSSDRDPFRYYEQYF. The CDR3 nucleotides read TGTGCCAGCAGCTCTGACAGGGACCCTTTTCGATACTACGAGCAGTACTTC.

Many counts were recorded for this clonotype. The chain carries TRBV6-1 and TRBJ2-7, with D possibly being TRBD2 (7 bases). Trimming left V 5 bases short and J 2 bases short, with 10 bases between. CDR1 MNHNS and CDR2 SASEGT come from the germline V gene. This CDR3 has 13 residues. The CDR3 region has the DNA TGTGCCAGCAGTCGGGGGGCCGCCTACGAGCAGTACTTC. Translated: CASSRGAAYEQYF.

This chain joins TRBV20-1 and TRBJ2-1; D possibly matches TRBD1 or TRBD2 (5 bases each). The ends were cut back, 3 bases at V and 10 bases at J, with 19 bases in the middle. CDR3 length: 14 residues. Germline V gene lookup returns CDR1 DFQATT and CDR2 SNEGSKA (reference sequence). The chain's CDR3 is CSARGLSRDREQFF. Written as DNA, the CDR3 is TGCAGTGCTAGGGGGCTCTCCCGGGATCGGGAGCAGTTCTTC.

This chain uses TRBV5-5 with TRBJ2-2; D gene uncertain. Germline CDR1 reads SGHKS; CDR2 reads YYEKEE (reference sequence). V lost 0 bases to trimming and J lost 2 bases, with 2 bases between them. The CDR3 covers 13 residues. DNA of the CDR3: TGTGCCAGCAGCTTGGTCAACACCGGGGAGCTGTTTTTT. It yields the protein CASSLVNTGELFF.

The chain links TRBV9 to TRBJ2-1; 9 nucleotides align to TRBD2. The CDR3 runs to 19 residues. Germline-derived CDR1 and CDR2 are SGDLS and YYNGEE. Unmatched junction bases numbered 11, after V lost 0 bases and J lost 1 base. The CDR3: CASSVDLLAGVYSYNEQFF. The CDR3 region has the DNA TGTGCCAGCAGCGTAGATTTGTTAGCGGGAGTTTATTCCTACAATGAGCAGTTCTTC. The entire variable domain, with the rest obtained from reference TRBV9 and TRBJ2-1, is as follows: DSGVTQTPKHLITATGQRVTLRCSPRSGDLSVYWYQQSLDQGLQFLIQYYNGEERAKGNILERFSAQQFPDLHSELNLSSLELGDSALYFCASSVDLLAGVYSYNEQFFGPGTRLTVL.

This clonotype was seen a handful of times. The chain recombines TRBV5-1 with TRBJ2-3; D is tentatively TRBD1 or TRBD2 (5 bases each). Trimming removed 0 bases from V and 6 bases from J, with 11 bases in between. The CDR3 covers 14 residues. Germline V gives CDR1 SGHRS, CDR2 YFSETQ. The CDR3 sequence is CASSLDRRGDTQYF. The CDR3 DNA is TGCGCCAGCAGCTTGGACAGGCGAGGGGATACGCAGTATTTT.

This clonotype has a handful of counts. The gene calls are TRBV20-1 and TRBJ2-3; 9 bases are shared with TRBD2. Germline trimming cut 7 bases from V and 5 bases from J; bases unmatched to any gene: 10. This CDR3 contains 14 residues. In germline, CDR1 is DFQATT, CDR2 SNEGSKA (reference sequence). The CDR3: CSVSLAGVLDTQYF. The CDR3 nucleotides read TGCAGTGTCTCCTTAGCGGGAGTTTTAGATACGCAGTATTTT.

The chain carries TRBV13 and TRBJ2-7; D gene unclear. V was cut by 4 bases and J by 3 bases, with 19 bases left in between. The CDR3 sequence is 16 residues long. Per the germline V gene, CDR1 is PRHDT and CDR2 is FYEKMQ (reference sequence). CDR3 amino acids: CASSSIGDTLGYEQYF. The CDR3 DNA sequence: TGTGCCAGCAGCTCCATCGGAGACACCCTCGGCTACGAGCAGTACTTC.

This clonotype occurred a few times. The rearrangement uses TRBV25-1 and TRBJ2-7; no definite D call. The ends were cut back, 1 base at V and 7 bases at J, with 2 bases in the middle. The CDR3 has 10 amino acids. CDR1 is MGHDK and CDR2 is SYGVNS in the germline V gene. The CDR3 DNA sequence: TGTGCCAGCAGTGAATGGGAGCAGTACTTC. Translation gives CASSEWEQYF.